The 10 T cell receptor beta chains given below trace back to one sample, sequenced in a study of T cells after yellow fever vaccination. TCRdb reprocessed the 5' RACE reads with MiXCR, giving one entry per CDR3 protein. This sample has some 340,000 distinct CDR3 sequences; about 11% occur once, and the top ten carry under 4%. This specimen was CD4+ T cells sorted from PBMCs, taken 45 days after the yellow fever booster vaccination. These receptors were obtained from a man younger than 35 who received the YFV17D yellow fever vaccine.

This clonotype has just a few counts. The chain recombines TRBV4-3 with TRBJ2-5, with 7 bases fitting TRBD2. CDR1 and CDR2 from the germline V gene are LGHNA and YSLEER. The CDR3 extends over 16 amino acids. V shed 1 base, J shed 0 bases, and the junction held 5 bases outside the gene matches. The CDR3: CASSQAGGLNQETQYF. DNA of the CDR3: TGCGCCAGCAGCCAAGCGGGGGGACTAAACCAAGAGACCCAGTACTTC.

This clonotype was counted a single time. The V gene is TRBV18, the J gene TRBJ2-1; possibly TRBD2 for D (5 bases). The germline V gene encodes CDR1 KGHSH and CDR2 LQKENI. Trimming shortened V by 0 bases and J by 8 bases, and 14 bases separated the two germline ends. This CDR3 has 15 amino acids. The CDR3 coding sequence is TGTGCCAGCTCACCACCCAGCGGTGTCCGGGATGAGCAGTTCTTC. Translated: CASSPPSGVRDEQFF.

The gene calls are TRBV7-8 and TRBJ2-7, with TRBD1 matching 7 bases. The CDR3 covers 18 residues. V shed 3 bases, J shed 5 bases, and the junction held 19 bases outside the gene matches. Germline V CDR1 and CDR2: SGHVS, FQNEAQ. The CDR3 coding sequence is TGTGCCAGCAGCTTCCGGCCCTATACACAGGGGATAAGAGACGAGCAGTACTTC. It specifies CASSFRPYTQGIRDEQYF. The full variable domain, with the rest looked up from reference TRBV7-8 and TRBJ2-7, is GAGVSQSPRYKVAKRGQDVALRCDPISGHVSLFWYQQALGQGPEFLTYFQNEAQLDKSGLPSDRFFAERPEGSVSTLKIQRTQQEDSAVYLCASSFRPYTQGIRDEQYFGPGTRLTVT.

This clonotype was seen a few times. The rearrangement uses TRBV4-2 and TRBJ1-4, with TRBD1 matching over 10 bases. V lost 1 base, J lost 6 bases, and 5 bases stayed unmatched. Germline loops: CDR1 LGHNA, CDR2 YNFKEQ. The CDR3 is 16 residues long. This CDR3 is CASSQGRQGADEKLFF. CDR3 nucleotide sequence: TGTGCCAGCAGCCAAGGTAGACAGGGGGCTGATGAAAAACTGTTTTTT.

J is TRBJ1-4 and V is TRBV6-6; D uncertain. V lost 6 bases, J lost 5 bases, and 10 bases lay in between. The germline gives CDR1 MNHNY, CDR2 SVGAGI (reference sequence). This CDR3 region has 13 residues. DNA of the CDR3: TGTGCCAGCAGAGACCGCCGGAATGAAAAACTGTTTTTT. It specifies CASRDRRNEKLFF.

This clonotype was observed once. The gene calls are TRBV19 and TRBJ2-3, with 7 bases identical to TRBD2. Germline CDR1 is LNHDA and CDR2 is SQIVND (reference sequence). The junction had 10 bases not matched to a gene; V was cut back by 6 bases and J by 4 bases. The CDR3 runs to 15 residues. CDR3 loop: CASRNPGDYADTQYF. CDR3 sequence (DNA): TGTGCCAGTAGGAACCCCGGGGACTATGCAGATACGCAGTATTTT.

The rearrangement uses TRBV11-1 and TRBJ2-6, with 7 bases that match TRBD1. The CDR3 runs to 16 residues. The V segment lost 5 bases and the J segment 0 bases; nucleotides outside the gene matches: 4. CDR1 is SGHAT, CDR2 FQDESV, per germline (reference sequence). CDR3 in amino acids: CASSRDSYSGANVLTF. CDR3 nucleotide sequence: TGTGCCAGCAGCCGGGACAGCTACTCTGGGGCCAACGTCCTGACTTTC.

The rearrangement uses TRBV19 and TRBJ2-6; no reliable D call. The CDR3 is 13 amino acids. V was pared by 7 bases and J by 2 bases, with 6 bases between. CDR1 LNHDA and CDR2 SQIVND come from the germline V gene (reference sequence). DNA of the CDR3: TGTGCCAGTACCCCAACTGGGGCCAACGTCCTGACTTTC. It is translated as CASTPTGANVLTF.

This clonotype showed up just a few times. The J gene is TRBJ2-7, the V gene TRBV7-2; maybe TRBD1 (7 bases). V shed 5 bases and J shed 7 bases, with 24 bases lying between them. Germline CDR1 and CDR2: SGHTA and FQGNSA. CDR3 length: 16 amino acids. DNA of the CDR3: TGTGCCAGCAGCCCTCAATCCATAGCAGGGGGGAGAGAGCAGTACTTC. Translating gives CASSPQSIAGGREQYF.

This rearrangement joins TRBV7-2 to TRBJ2-2; D is ambiguous. Trimming shortened V by 0 bases and J by 8 bases, and 4 bases separated the two germline ends. Germline CDR1 SGHTA, CDR2 FQGNSA. The CDR3 covers 12 residues. CDR3 sequence (DNA): TGTGCCAGCAGCTTAGCTCCGGGGGAGCTGTTTTTT. Translating gives CASSLAPGELFF.